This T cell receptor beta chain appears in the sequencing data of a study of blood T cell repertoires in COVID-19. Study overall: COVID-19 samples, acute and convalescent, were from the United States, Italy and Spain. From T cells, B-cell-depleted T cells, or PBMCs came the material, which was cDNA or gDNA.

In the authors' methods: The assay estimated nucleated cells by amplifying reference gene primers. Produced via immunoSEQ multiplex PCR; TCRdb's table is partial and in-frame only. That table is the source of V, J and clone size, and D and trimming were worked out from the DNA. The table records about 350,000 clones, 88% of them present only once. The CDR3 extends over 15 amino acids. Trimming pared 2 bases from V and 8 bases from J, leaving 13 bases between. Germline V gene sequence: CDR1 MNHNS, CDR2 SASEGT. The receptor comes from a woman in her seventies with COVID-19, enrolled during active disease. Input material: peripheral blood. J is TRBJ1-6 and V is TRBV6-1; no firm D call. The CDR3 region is CASSEYGQRDSPLHF. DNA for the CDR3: TGTGCCAGCAGTGAATATGGCCAGAGGGATTCACCCCTCCACTTT.